A selection of T cell receptor beta chains follows, all from one sample in a study of blood T cells in healthy people across ages. TCRdb independently ran MiXCR on the 5' RACE reads; one entry per CDR3 protein. The sample lists 1.5 million to 1.8 million distinct CDR3 sequences, approximately 43% occurring once. Sequencing was carried out using blood. The receptors originated from a woman in her late teens or twenties in good health. The CDR3 runs from the conserved cysteine through the conserved F or W. A D gene is named only where the DNA matches it firmly. Expanded clones are given a class, and other clones once, few, many or no size at all.

clone_size	v_call	j_call	d_call	cdr3_nt	cdr3_aa
NA	TRBV6-6	TRBJ1-2	NA	TGTGCCAGCAGTCTCGGCCGGGACCCCGGCGGCTACACCTTC	CASSLGRDPGGYTF
few	TRBV7-2	TRBJ2-7	NA	TGTGCCAGCAGCTTAGATAAGGGAAGGGCCTACGAGCAGTACTTC	CASSLDKGRAYEQYF
few	TRBV11-2	TRBJ2-1	NA	TGTGCCAGCAGAAGTTACGGGAAAGGTTACAATGAGCAGTTCTTC	CASRSYGKGYNEQFF
few	TRBV7-2	TRBJ2-1	NA	TGTGCCAGCAGCAGCTTAGATGGTGGACGGGTGAACTACAATGAGCAGTTCTTC	CASSSLDGGRVNYNEQFF
NA	TRBV25-1	TRBJ2-5	TRBD2	TGTGCCAGCAGTCCTAGCGGGAGGTTCGATGAGCAGTACTTC	CASSPSGRFDEQYF
few	TRBV20-1	TRBJ1-2	NA	TGCAGTGCTAGAGATGACACGGACCAAAACTATGGCTACACCTTC	CSARDDTDQNYGYTF
few	TRBV2	TRBJ2-5	NA	TGTGCCAGCACCCAGCAAGAGACCCAGTACTTC	CASTQQETQYF
few	TRBV13	TRBJ2-1	TRBD1	TGTGCCGTTCGACAGGGAGTGGATGAGCAGTTCTTC	CAVRQGVDEQFF
NA	TRBV5-1	TRBJ2-7	NA	TGCGCCAGCAGTTTGGGTCACGGAACGTCCCTACCCCGCGAGCAGTACTTC	CASSLGHGTSLPREQYF
few	TRBV7-2	TRBJ2-1	NA	TGTGCCAGCAGCCCCTCCGGGACTTTTAGCTCCTACAATGAGCAGTTCTTC	CASSPSGTFSSYNEQFF
few	TRBV6-5	TRBJ2-1	TRBD2	TGTGCCAGCAGTTACCGGCGGGGGGGCTCCTACAATGAGCAGTTCTTC	CASSYRRGGSYNEQFF
few	TRBV20-1	TRBJ2-7	NA	TGCAGTGTGGCTTACTCCTACGAGCAGTACTTC	CSVAYSYEQYF
NA	TRBV6-5	TRBJ2-4	NA	TGTGCCAGCAGTTACTCCCAGGGCCCCAAAAACATTCAGTACTTC	CASSYSQGPKNIQYF
NA	TRBV10-3	TRBJ2-7	NA	TGTGCCGTCAGCGCGGGTCGAGGGGAGCAGTACTTC	CAVSAGRGEQYF
NA	TRBV4-1	TRBJ1-5	NA	TGCGCCAGCAGCCAAGTTCTTTCGAGCGGCAATCAGCCCCAGCATTTT	CASSQVLSSGNQPQHF
NA	TRBV19	TRBJ1-2	NA	TGTGCCAGTAGTGAATTTTTGGGAGGCTACACCTTC	CASSEFLGGYTF
few	TRBV29-1	TRBJ1-2	NA	TGCAGCGTTGAGAGTCCCTATGGCTACACCTTC	CSVESPYGYTF
many	TRBV3-1	TRBJ2-7	NA	TGTGCCAGCAGCCAAAGGGGTTACGAGCAGTACTTC	CASSQRGYEQYF
NA	TRBV12-3/TRBV12-4	TRBJ2-1	TRBD2	TGTGCCAGCAGTTTTATTGGTGTGGGGACTAGCGGGGGGCGGCTCAATGAGCAGTTCTTC	CASSFIGVGTSGGRLNEQFF
NA	TRBV27	TRBJ1-5	NA	TGTGCCAGCAGTCCAGAACGGGGGTCCAGGAGGGGCAATCAGCCCCAGCATTTT	CASSPERGSRRGNQPQHF
NA	TRBV20-1	TRBJ1-5	TRBD1	TGCAGTGCCCTCCCGGGACAGGGTCTTCAGCCCCAGCATTTT	CSALPGQGLQPQHF
many	TRBV2	TRBJ2-1	TRBD1	TGTGCCAGCAACCAGGGGGCATACAATGAGCAGTTCTTC	CASNQGAYNEQFF
NA	TRBV6-2/TRBV6-3	TRBJ2-7	NA	TGTGCCAGCAGTTACCCCCCAGAGGACGAGCAGTACTTC	CASSYPPEDEQYF
NA	TRBV4-3	TRBJ1-4	NA	TGCGCCAGCAGCCAAACAGGGACACCCGTGGGAGAAAAACTGTTTTTT	CASSQTGTPVGEKLFF
NA	TRBV4-3	TRBJ1-4	TRBD1	TGCGCCAGCAGCCAAGATGACAGGGAAGAGGGTGAAAAACTGTTTTTT	CASSQDDREEGEKLFF
NA	TRBV27	TRBJ1-6	NA	TGTGCCACCACAAGGGCGGGGCATAATAATTCACCCCTCCACTTT	CATTRAGHNNSPLHF
NA	TRBV6-2/TRBV6-3	TRBJ1-4	NA	TGTGCCAGCAGTTACTTCCGGACATTGGGCGGGAAACTGTTTTTT	CASSYFRTLGGKLFF
NA	TRBV24-1	TRBJ2-1	NA	TGTACCACCAGTGATCGGGACGGAACCTACAATGAGCAGTTCTTC	CTTSDRDGTYNEQFF
NA	TRBV7-9	TRBJ1-5	NA	TGTGCCACCGGGAGGGATCAGCCCCAGCATTTT	CATGRDQPQHF
many	TRBV7-2	TRBJ2-1	TRBD2	TGTGCCAGCAGCTCTCGACTAGCAGCCTACAATGAGCAGTTCTTC	CASSSRLAAYNEQFF
NA	TRBV6-1	TRBJ1-1	TRBD1	TGTGCCAGCAGTGGTTTAGACAGGGGGAACACTGAAGCTTTCTTT	CASSGLDRGNTEAFF